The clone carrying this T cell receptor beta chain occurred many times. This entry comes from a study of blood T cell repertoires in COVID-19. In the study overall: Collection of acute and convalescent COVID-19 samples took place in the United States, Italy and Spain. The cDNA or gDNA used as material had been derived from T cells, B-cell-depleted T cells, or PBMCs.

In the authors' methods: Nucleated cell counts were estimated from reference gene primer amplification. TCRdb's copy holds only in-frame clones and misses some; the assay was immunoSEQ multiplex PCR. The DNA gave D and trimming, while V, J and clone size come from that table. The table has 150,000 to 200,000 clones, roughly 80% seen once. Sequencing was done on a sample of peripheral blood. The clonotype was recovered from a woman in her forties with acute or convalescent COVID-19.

This CDR3 is CSVRLAEYNEQFF. The CDR3 DNA follows: TGCAGCGTTAGACTAGCGGAGTACAATGAGCAGTTCTTC. The genes are TRBV29-1 and TRBJ2-1; 9 bases agree with TRBD2. The CDR3 totals 13 residues. V shed 5 bases, J shed 4 bases, and the junction held 3 bases outside the gene matches. Germline V lookup: CDR1 SQVTM, CDR2 ANQGSEA.